The clone carrying this T cell receptor (beta chain) appeared once. This sample was included in a study of blood T cell repertoires in COVID-19. This CDR3 is 13 amino acids long. V gave up 6 bases and J gave up 2 bases, with 11 bases separating them. Germline V gene data show CDR1 as SGHRS and CDR2 as YFSETQ. The method was immunoSEQ multiplex PCR; TCRdb's version includes in-frame clones alone and lacks a portion of them. The sample consists of 450,000 to 500,000 clones, around 85% of them appearing once. Sequencing was done on a sample of peripheral blood. The chain is built from TRBV5-1 and TRBJ1-1, with D unclear. The receptor's source is a human donor in a cohort sampled during active COVID-19. CDR3 in DNA: TGCGCCAGCACCTCGCGTGGTAACACTGAAGCTTTCTTT. Translating it yields CASTSRGNTEAFF.